This TCR beta chain was identified during a study of cytomegalovirus exposure and HLA in healthy donors (dated by TCRdb to 2016 to 2017). With respect to the entire study: An earlier analysis of roughly 610 of the donors reported 276 Gb of sequence data and about 120 million unique TCR beta sequences obtained from roughly 170 million T cells. Approximately 300 gigabases of sequencing data and roughly 81 million unique TCR sequences made up an early release that covered 640 HLA-typed donors. Of the roughly 390 genotyped donors, roughly 80% were placed in the genetic ancestry cluster associated with self-reported Caucasian donors. The study aimed to test whether cataloging public T cell receptors could reveal signatures of past pathogen exposure. Using immunosequencing, the study profiled T cell repertoires from 500 to 800 subjects and related those repertoires to cytomegalovirus serostatus. Besides the first cohort of around 700 subjects, a separate validation cohort made up of 120 different subjects was used. To predict cytomegalovirus infection status, the study combined high-throughput TCR immunosequencing, statistical association of individual TCRs with disease status, and machine learning. A later analysis re-examined previously published TCR beta repertoires from roughly 650 donors and added high-resolution HLA genotyping to investigate patterns of TCR occurrence. Rather than using new phenotypic data, the later analysis identified candidate immune exposures from TCR beta sequences and from how often those sequences occurred across donors. An earlier analysis of around 640 of the donors used high-throughput TCR beta sequencing to judge whether each TCR beta V gene segment behaved as functional or pseudogenic. Donor age, sex, ethnicity and CMV serostatus were compiled alongside the repertoire data. A later genetic analysis used genome-wide SNP genotypes for about 60% of the roughly 700 donors, treating that subset as a discovery cohort. Every discovery cohort repertoire had been produced on one sequencing platform. HLA typing included class I and class II loci at four-digit resolution. The number of typed donors differed by locus: about 620-640 for A, B, C, DRB1 and DQB1; some 500 for DQA1; 606 for DPA1; and about 450 for DPB1. Roughly five DR-DQ haplotypes were handled as single units for association and clustering, since linkage in the cohort was strong. Among a few hundred genotyped donors of the cohort, an average of 235,054 unique TCR beta nucleotide sequences were sequenced per donor, roughly 18% of them non-productive. Study-level results and caveats: The only immune exposure information available for the cohort was CMV serostatus. When HLA alleles, especially DR and DQ, strongly co-occurred, TCR associations were difficult to assign to individual alleles. In a later analysis, 16,951 TCR beta sequences were associated with specific HLA alleles at a false discovery rate of 0.05. Sequencing depth was assumed to be roughly uniform across donors in the presence/absence analyses, though that assumption may not hold. Because HLA typing was unavailable for some donors at each locus, only the typed subset was used in association tests. Compared with the 666-donor mean, donors in an Asian-associated ancestry cluster had fewer N-insertions in productive TCRs, according to a later genetic analysis. Several of the top co-occurrence clusters appeared to be linked to parvovirus B19, influenza, CMV and Epstein-Barr virus, according to a later analysis. In the study, 150 to 200 TCR beta chains were listed as associated with cytomegalovirus. According to a later analysis, most CMV-associated TCR beta chains appeared to be HLA-restricted, and the HLA associations seemed to be driven largely by CMV exposure. In both the original and validation cohorts, the classifier was reported to diagnose cytomegalovirus status with high specificity and sensitivity. Correlated functional status among segregating V segments might reflect linkage disequilibrium, but an unknown experimental factor could not be ruled out. Some IMGT-functional V segments, including TRBV6-2 and TRBV6-3, could not be told apart with the 87-base-pair reads, so those segments were excluded. A cluster of highly shared sequence variants was judged likely to be a technical artifact of the sequencing pipeline. In vitro tests confirmed that a few of the cytomegalovirus-associated TCR beta chains recognize cytomegalovirus antigens. It was suggested by the authors that the approach could potentially be generalized to other disease states and immunological phenotypes. An earlier analysis of approximately 600 of the donors showed that most TCR beta V segments appeared in productive rearrangements either about 87% or about 30% of the time, which broadly matched IMGT annotations. In a later genetic analysis, a missense DCLRE1C variant was associated with V-gene and J-gene trimming of TCR beta chains, and the association was replicated in an independent cohort. A further reported finding was that TCR beta sequences accurately predicted the HLA-A and HLA-B alleles for most subjects in the first cohort. This cohort had only TCR beta chains sequenced, and the lack of alpha or paired-chain data limited which features could be detected. In a later analysis, HLA-associated TCR beta chains were found to be more clonally expanded and to have lower generation probabilities than equally common non-associated chains. Across donors, most TCR sequences were observed very rarely, whereas some public TCRs were present in many individuals. According to a later analysis, TCR association rates differed among HLA loci, with DRB1 alleles showing the most associated TCRs and HLA-C alleles showing the fewest. Because counts were too low, about 15 rarely observed V segments, including chromosome 9 orphons, were left out of the earlier analysis of several hundred of the donors.

In total, just over 650 healthy bone marrow donors made up the cohort. At the time of sampling, every cohort member was nominally healthy, though immune exposures that went unrecorded were likely present. CMV serostatus was recorded as positive for 250 to 300 and negative for about 55% of the 666 cohort members, whereas no CMV serostatus was recorded for the donor in question. Each donor provided a peripheral blood sample, and peripheral blood mononuclear cells were used for TCR beta sequencing. The Qiagen DNeasy Blood Extraction Kit was used to extract genomic DNA from the blood cell samples. Remarks on this clone: What this receptor recognizes is not known. The junction differs from germline at one of its ends, possibly a read error.

Library prep was done by the immunoSEQ multiplex PCR assay. For the multiplex PCR, a mixture combining 60 forward primers for TCR Vbeta segments and 13 reverse primers for TCR Jbeta segments was used. The CDR3 region of rearranged TCR beta genes was amplified from genomic DNA by a multiplex PCR assay. The amplified TCR beta libraries were sequenced on the Illumina HiSeq System as 87-base-pair reads. For the original study's pipeline: In a later analysis, tens of millions of unique TCR beta chains were counted across the roughly 670 repertoires, and approximately 11 million of these chains were shared by at least two donors. To remove PCR and sequencing errors, raw reads were error-corrected and collapsed into unique sequences using a nearest-neighbor algorithm that merged closely related sequences. Alignment of CDR3 sequences to IMGT reference sequences was used to assign V, D and J gene segments. For a sequence to be retained, a match of at least six nucleotides to both a V gene segment and a J gene segment was required. A rearrangement was called productive if the CDR3 had no stop codons and remained in frame with V and J, and every other rearrangement was called non-productive. CDR3 was defined according to IMGT convention as the region running from the second conserved V-encoded cysteine to the conserved J-encoded phenylalanine. Sequences without an unambiguous match to a single V gene segment were excluded from the earlier analysis of almost 600 of the donors. In an earlier analysis of 450 to 750 of the donors, a V segment was called functional when productive rearrangements were above 56.7%, and segregating when the standard deviation between donors exceeded 5%. A statistical classification framework was built for diagnosing cytomegalovirus status from the catalog of TCR beta chain sequences. In a later analysis, TCR nucleotide sequences were compared against IMGT/GENE-DB human TR gene sequences so that V and J genes could be assigned. Using the TCRdist pipeline, a later analysis assigned CDR3 sequences along with most-parsimonious VDJ recombination scenarios. In a later analysis, every TCR beta chain was defined by the combination of its CDR3 amino acid sequence and its V-gene family, and reads without a unique V-gene family were dropped. A later analysis removed over 500 highly shared, low-generation-probability nucleotide sequences to deal with suspected cross-contamination and a sequencing artifact. For each public chain, a later analysis derived a clonal expansion index from normalized ranks of inferred template counts within each repertoire. A later analysis computed generation probabilities with a VDJ recombination model fitted to out-of-frame rearrangements, and checked the results against IGoR. Hypergeometric tests were used in a later analysis to score TCR-TCR, TCR-HLA and TCR-CMV co-occurrence, with a repertoire-size bias correction applied to the TCR pairs. In a later analysis, false discovery rates were estimated by permuting HLA or CMV assignments 20 times. A later analysis grouped co-occurring TCRs with DBSCAN, adding TCRdist sequence similarity when clustering within HLA-allele-positive subsets. Repertoires with fewer than 30,000 or more than 120,000 public chains were left out of co-occurrence clustering, as were a few repertoires with anomalous nucleotide sharing. Drawn from immuneACCESS, this table holds only the in-frame rearrangements with V and J called that TCRdb kept. Clones are partly lost; checked studies trace under half to an unresolved V gene and leave the rest unexplained. V and J calls and clone size are those listed in that table; D and trimming were worked out from the DNA. In all, the sample holds 60,000 to 85,000 clones, and around 74% of those were seen once. Over 9.5% of the sample is held by the ten biggest clonotypes.

In the germline V gene, CDR1 corresponds to ENHRY and CDR2 to SYGVKD. The CDR3 contains 12 residues, cysteine and phenylalanine counted. The DNA shown is the 36-base CDR3, in frame from base 1. Sample: PBMCs. This clonotype was obtained from a human donor in good health. The chain is made from TRBV10-3 and TRBJ2-1, with TRBD1 tentatively as D gene (6 bases match). The DNA sequence follows: TGTGCCATCAGTGAGGAAACAGGGAAAGGGATCTTC. The translation is CAISEETGKGIF.